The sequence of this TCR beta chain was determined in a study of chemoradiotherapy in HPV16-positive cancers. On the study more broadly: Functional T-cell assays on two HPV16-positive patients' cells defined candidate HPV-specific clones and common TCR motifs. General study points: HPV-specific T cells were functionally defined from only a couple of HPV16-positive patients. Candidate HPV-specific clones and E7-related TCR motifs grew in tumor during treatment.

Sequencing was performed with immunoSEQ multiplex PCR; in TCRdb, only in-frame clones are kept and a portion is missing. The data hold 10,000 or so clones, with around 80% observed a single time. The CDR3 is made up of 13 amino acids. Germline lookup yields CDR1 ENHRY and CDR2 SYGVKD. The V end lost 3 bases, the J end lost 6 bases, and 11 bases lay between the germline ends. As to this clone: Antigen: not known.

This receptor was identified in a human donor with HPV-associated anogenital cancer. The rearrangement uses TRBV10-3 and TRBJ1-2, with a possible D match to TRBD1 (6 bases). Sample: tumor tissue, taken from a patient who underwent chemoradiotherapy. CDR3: CAISELGGDGYTF. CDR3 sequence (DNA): TGTGCCATCAGTGAACTTGGGGGCGATGGCTACACCTTC.